This TCR beta chain is drawn from a study of STAT3 mutations in large granular lymphocyte leukemia. In the study overall: Canonical activating STAT3 mutations were detected in roughly half of the longitudinally sequenced T-LGLL patients. Regarding the study as a whole: At least one immunodominant TCR beta clonotype appeared in every T-cell large granular lymphocyte leukemia patient.

Libraries were prepared by immunoSEQ multiplex PCR; TCRdb keeps only in-frame clonotypes and omits some of them. The sample carries around 33,000 clones, about 83% recorded once. The CDR3 has 12 residues. Germline V lookup: CDR1 MNHEY, CDR2 SVGAGI. The V and J ends lost 5 bases and 5 bases respectively, with 9 bases between them. Points on this clone: Its antigen is undetermined.

Sequenced sample: peripheral blood mononuclear cells. The rearrangement joins TRBV6-5 to TRBJ2-5; D remains unclear. This sequence originates from a woman in her 50s with T-cell large granular lymphocyte leukemia. Some clones in this sample may be carry-over from other donors' samples. The CDR3 reads CASSNARETQYF. The CDR3, as DNA: TGTGCCAGCAGTAATGCGAGGGAGACCCAGTACTTC.